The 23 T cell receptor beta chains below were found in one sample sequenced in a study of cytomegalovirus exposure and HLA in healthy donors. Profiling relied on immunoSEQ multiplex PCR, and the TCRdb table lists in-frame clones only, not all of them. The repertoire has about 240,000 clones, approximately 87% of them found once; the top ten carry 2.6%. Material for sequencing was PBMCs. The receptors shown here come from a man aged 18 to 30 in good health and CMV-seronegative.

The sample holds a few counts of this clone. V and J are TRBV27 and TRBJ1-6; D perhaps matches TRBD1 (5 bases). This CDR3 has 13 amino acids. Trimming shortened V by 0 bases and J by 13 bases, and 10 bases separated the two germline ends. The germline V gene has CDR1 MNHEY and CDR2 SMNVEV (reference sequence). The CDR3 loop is CASSLSLQGPLHF. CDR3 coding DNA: TGTGCCAGCAGTTTATCTCTGCAGGGCCCCCTCCACTTT.

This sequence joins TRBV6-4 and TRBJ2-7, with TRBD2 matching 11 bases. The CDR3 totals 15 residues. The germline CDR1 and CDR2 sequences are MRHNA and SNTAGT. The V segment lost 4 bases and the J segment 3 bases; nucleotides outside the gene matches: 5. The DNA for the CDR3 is TGTGCCAGCAGTGCTACCGGGACTAGCGGCTACGAGCAGTACTTC. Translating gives CASSATGTSGYEQYF.

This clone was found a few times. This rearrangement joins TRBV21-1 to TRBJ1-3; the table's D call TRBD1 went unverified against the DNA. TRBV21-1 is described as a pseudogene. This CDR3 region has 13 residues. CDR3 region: CAGDSHSGNTIYF. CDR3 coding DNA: TGTGCCGGGGACAGCCACTCTGGAAACACCATATATTTT.

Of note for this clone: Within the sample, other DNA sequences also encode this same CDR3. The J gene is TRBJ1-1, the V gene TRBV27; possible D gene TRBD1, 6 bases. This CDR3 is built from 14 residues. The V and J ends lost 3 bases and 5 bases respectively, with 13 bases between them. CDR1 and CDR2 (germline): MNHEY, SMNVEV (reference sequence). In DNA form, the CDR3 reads TGTGCCAGCAGTTTGCGGGGGCTTGGGACTGAAGCTTTCTTT. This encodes CASSLRGLGTEAFF.

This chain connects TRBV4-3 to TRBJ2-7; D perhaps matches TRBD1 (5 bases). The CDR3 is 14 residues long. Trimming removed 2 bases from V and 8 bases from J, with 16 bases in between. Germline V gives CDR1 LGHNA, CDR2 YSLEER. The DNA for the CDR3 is TGCGCCAGCAGCCAAACCGACAGTAGTCGGAAGCAGTACTTC. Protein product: CASSQTDSSRKQYF.

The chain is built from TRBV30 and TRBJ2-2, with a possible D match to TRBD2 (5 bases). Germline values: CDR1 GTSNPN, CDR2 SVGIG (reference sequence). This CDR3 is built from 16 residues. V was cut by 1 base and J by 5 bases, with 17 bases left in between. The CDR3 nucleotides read TGTGCCTGGAGTGCCAACGGGGTACGGTGGACCGGGGAGCTGTTTTTT. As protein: CAWSANGVRWTGELFF.

The chain's CDR3 is CASSLGRTGSMGDSPLHF. The CDR3 nucleotides read TGTGCCAGCAGCTTAGGGAGAACAGGGTCCATGGGAGATTCACCCCTCCACTTT. The rearrangement uses TRBV7-9 and TRBJ1-6; tentative D call: TRBD1 (6 bases). The germline V and J ends were trimmed by 1 base and 8 bases, with 21 bases remaining between them. The germline CDR1 and CDR2 sequences are SEHNR and FQNEAQ (reference sequence). This CDR3 is built from 18 residues.

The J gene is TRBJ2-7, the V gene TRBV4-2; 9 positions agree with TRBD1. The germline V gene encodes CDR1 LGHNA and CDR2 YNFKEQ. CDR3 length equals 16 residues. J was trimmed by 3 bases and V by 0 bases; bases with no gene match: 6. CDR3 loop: CASSQDGGTGIYEQYF. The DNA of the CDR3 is TGTGCCAGCAGCCAAGATGGTGGGACAGGGATCTACGAGCAGTACTTC.

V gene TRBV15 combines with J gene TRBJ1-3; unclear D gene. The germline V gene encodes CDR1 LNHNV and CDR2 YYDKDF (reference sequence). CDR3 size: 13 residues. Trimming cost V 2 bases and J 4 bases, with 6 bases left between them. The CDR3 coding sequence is TGTGCCACCAGCAGATATGTGGGAAACACCATATATTTT. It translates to CATSRYVGNTIYF. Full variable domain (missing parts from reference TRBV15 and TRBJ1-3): DAMVIQNPRYQVTQFGKPVTLSCSQTLNHNVMYWYQQKSSQAPKLLFHYYDKDFNNEADTPDNFQSRRPNTSFCFLDIRSPGLGDTAMYLCATSRYVGNTIYFGEGSWLTVV.

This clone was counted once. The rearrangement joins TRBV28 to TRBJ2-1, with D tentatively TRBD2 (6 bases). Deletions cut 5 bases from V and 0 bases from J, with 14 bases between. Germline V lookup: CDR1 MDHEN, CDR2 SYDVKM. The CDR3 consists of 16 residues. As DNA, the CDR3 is TGTGCCAGCAGTCCCCCGGCCGGGAGCTCCTACAATGAGCAGTTCTTC. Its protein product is CASSPPAGSSYNEQFF.

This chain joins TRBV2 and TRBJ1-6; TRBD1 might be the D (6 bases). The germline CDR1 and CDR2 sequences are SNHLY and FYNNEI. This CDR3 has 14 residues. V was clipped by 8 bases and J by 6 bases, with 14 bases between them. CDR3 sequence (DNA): TGTGCCAGCGGCCAGGGGTACTCTAATTCACCCCTCCACTTT. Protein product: CASGQGYSNSPLHF.

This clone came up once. CDR3 sequence (DNA): TGCGCCAGCAGCTGGACAGGACTTAACACCATATATTTT. Encoded protein: CASSWTGLNTIYF. The chain is built from TRBV5-1 and TRBJ1-3; 7 positions agree with TRBD1. This CDR3 has 13 residues. Trimming took 3 bases from V and 7 from J; bases not matched to a gene: 4. The V gene's germline CDR1 is SGHRS and CDR2 YFSETQ.

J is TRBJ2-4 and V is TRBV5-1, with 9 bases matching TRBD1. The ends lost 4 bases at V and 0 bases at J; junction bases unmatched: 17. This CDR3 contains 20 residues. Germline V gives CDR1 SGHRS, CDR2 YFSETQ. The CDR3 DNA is TGCGCCAGCAGCCCGTACCTTCCGGGACAGGGCCTCCTAGCCAAAAACATTCAGTACTTC. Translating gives CASSPYLPGQGLLAKNIQYF.

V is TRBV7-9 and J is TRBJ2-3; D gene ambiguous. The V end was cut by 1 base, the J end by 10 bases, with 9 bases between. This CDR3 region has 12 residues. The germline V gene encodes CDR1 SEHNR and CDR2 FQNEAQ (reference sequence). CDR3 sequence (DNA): TGTGCCAGCAGCTTAGTCTCGGCGGCGCAGTATTTT. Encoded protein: CASSLVSAAQYF. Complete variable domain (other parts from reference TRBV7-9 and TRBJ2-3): DTGVSQNPRHKITKRGQNVTFRCDPISEHNRLYWYRQTLGQGPEFLTYFQNEAQLEKSRLLSDRFSAERPKGSFSTLEIQRTEQGDSAMYLCASSLVSAAQYFGPGTRLTVL.

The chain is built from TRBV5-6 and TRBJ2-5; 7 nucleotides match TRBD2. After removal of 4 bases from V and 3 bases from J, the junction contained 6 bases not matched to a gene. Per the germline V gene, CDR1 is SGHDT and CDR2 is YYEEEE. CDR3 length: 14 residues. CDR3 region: CASSKRGGEETQYF. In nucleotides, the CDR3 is TGTGCCAGCAGCAAAAGGGGAGGGGAAGAGACCCAGTACTTC.

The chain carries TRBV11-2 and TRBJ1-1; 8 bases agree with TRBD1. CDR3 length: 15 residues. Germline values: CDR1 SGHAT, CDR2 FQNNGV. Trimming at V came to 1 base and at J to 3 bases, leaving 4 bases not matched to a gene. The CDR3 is CASSLGRQGYTEAFF. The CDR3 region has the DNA TGTGCCAGCAGCTTAGGACGACAGGGGTACACTGAAGCTTTCTTT.

The CDR3, as DNA: TGTGCCAGCAGCTTGACAGGGAAGGATGGCTACACCTTC. Protein: CASSLTGKDGYTF. The chain is built from TRBV5-4 and TRBJ1-2; a weak D match, TRBD1 (6 bases). The CDR3 is made up of 13 amino acids. Germline CDR1 SGHNT, CDR2 YYREEE (reference sequence). The V end lost 1 base, the J end lost 6 bases, and 10 bases lay between the germline ends.

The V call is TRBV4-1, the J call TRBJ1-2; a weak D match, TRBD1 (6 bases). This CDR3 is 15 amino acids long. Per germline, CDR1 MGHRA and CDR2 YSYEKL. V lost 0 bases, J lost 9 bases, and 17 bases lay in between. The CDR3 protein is CASSQDGQGFLSYTF. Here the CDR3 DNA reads TGCGCCAGCAGCCAAGATGGGCAGGGGTTTTTAAGCTACACCTTC.

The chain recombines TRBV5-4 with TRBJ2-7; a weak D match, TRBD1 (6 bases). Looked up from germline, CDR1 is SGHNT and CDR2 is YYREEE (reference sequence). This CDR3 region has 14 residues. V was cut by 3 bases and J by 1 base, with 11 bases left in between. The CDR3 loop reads CASSSDSWSYEQYF. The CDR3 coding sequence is TGTGCCAGCAGCTCGGACAGCTGGTCCTACGAGCAGTACTTC.

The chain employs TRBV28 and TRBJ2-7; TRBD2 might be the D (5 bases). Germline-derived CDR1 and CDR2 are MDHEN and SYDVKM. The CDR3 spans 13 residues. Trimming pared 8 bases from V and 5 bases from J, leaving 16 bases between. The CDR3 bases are TGTGCCAGCCGCCCCCCAGCGGTGAACGAGCAGTACTTC. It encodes CASRPPAVNEQYF.

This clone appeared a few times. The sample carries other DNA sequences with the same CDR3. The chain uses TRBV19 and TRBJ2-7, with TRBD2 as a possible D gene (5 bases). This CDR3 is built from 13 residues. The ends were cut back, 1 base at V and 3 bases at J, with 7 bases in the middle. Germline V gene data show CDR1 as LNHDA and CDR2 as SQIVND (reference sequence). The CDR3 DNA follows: TGTGCCAGTAGTATAGGAGGGTTCTACGAGCAGTACTTC. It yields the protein CASSIGGFYEQYF.

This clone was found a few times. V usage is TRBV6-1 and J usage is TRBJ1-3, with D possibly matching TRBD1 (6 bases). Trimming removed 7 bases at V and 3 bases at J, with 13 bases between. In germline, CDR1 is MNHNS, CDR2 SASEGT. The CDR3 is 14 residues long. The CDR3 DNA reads TGTGCCAGCACCGAACCACAGGGTGGAAACACCATATATTTT. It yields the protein CASTEPQGGNTIYF.

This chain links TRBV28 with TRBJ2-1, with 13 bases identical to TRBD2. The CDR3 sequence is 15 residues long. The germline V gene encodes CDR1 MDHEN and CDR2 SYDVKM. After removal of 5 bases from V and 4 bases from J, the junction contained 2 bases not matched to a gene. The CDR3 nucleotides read TGTGCCAGCAGTCAACTAGCGGGGGGGTACAATGAGCAGTTCTTC. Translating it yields CASSQLAGGYNEQFF.